This paragraph covers one TCR beta chain sequence. Antigen unknown. The data are from a study of T cell repertoires in cytomegalovirus infection. In the study overall: CMV epitopes, recently identified HLA-C-restricted and well-studied HLA-B-restricted, were used.

TCRdb re-called the reads through MiXCR, storing one row per CDR3 protein. The sample holds around 570,000 distinct CDR3 sequences, just under 40% seen once. Points from the study as a whole: What dominated the ex vivo response were HLA-C-restricted CMV-specific TCR beta clonotypes.

The sequence came from a human donor in good health (CMV status not recorded). Some clones in this sample may be carry-over from other donors' samples. This sample comprised cultured PBMCs, obtained from culture after CMV antigen stimulation.

CDR3 sequence: CASSLSVSYEQYF. CDR3 in DNA: TGTGCCAGCAGTTTATCGGTGTCCTACGAGCAGTACTTC. The chain combines TRBV27 with TRBJ2-7; D uncertain. Trimming shortened V by 0 bases and J by 1 base, and 4 bases separated the two germline ends. CDR1 MNHEY and CDR2 SMNVEV come from the germline V gene (reference sequence). This CDR3 comprises 13 residues.